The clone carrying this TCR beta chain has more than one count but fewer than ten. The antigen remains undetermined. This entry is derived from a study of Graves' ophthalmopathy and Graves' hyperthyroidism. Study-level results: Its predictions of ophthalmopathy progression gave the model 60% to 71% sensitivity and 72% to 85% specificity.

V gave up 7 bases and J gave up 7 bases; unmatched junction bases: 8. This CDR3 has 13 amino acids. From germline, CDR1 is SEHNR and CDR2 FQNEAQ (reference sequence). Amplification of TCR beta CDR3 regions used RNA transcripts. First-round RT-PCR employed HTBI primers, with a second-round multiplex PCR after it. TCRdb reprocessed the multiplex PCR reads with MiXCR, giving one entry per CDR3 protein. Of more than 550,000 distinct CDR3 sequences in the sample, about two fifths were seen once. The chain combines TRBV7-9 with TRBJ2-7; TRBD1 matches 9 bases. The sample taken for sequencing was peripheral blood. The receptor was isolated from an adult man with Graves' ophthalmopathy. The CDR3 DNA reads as TGTGCCAGCACCGTAGACAGGGGGGGAGAGCAGTACTTC. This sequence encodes CASTVDRGGEQYF.